This T cell receptor (beta chain) was captured by sequencing in a study of cytomegalovirus exposure and HLA in healthy donors. The PCR had 60 Vbeta and 13 Jbeta primers. Data came from immunoSEQ multiplex PCR; TCRdb stores just in-frame clones and leaves some out. The sample has under 150,000 clones; 60% to 70% are singletons. The CDR3 has 17 residues. Germline V lookup: CDR1 SQVTM, CDR2 ANQGSEA. Only a few counts were recorded for this clone. This receptor was obtained from a woman aged 40 to 50 in good health and CMV-seropositive. Sequencing was carried out using PBMCs. This chain links TRBV29-1 with TRBJ2-5; 14 nucleotides match TRBD2. The tail of the sequence fits TRBJ2-7 better, so the J call may be wrong. Written as DNA, the CDR3 is TGCAGCGTTGAAGGAATAGGGACTAGCGGGAGTAACTACGAGCAGTACTTC. Its protein product is CSVEGIGTSGSNYEQYF.